This T cell receptor (beta chain) originates from a study of T cell repertoires in cytomegalovirus infection. Study-wide context: Shared public TCR beta signatures pointed to both CMV infection and a matching HLA type.

Per germline, CDR1 LGHDT and CDR2 YNNKEL (reference sequence). The CDR3 length is 19 residues. V gave up 6 bases and J gave up 0 bases, with 21 bases separating them. TCRdb reprocessed the reads via MiXCR and lists one record per CDR3 protein. The sample yields some 130,000 distinct CDR3 sequences, roughly 9% seen once. This clonotype was seen more than once but under ten times. As yet, its antigen is unknown. General observations from the study: Clonotype analysis showed dominance of the ex vivo response by HLA-C-restricted CMV-specific TCR beta clonotypes. The study identified carriers of CMV plus the relevant HLA from cumulative public TCR beta family frequency.

The sequenced sample was PBMCs. The origin of this receptor is a human donor in good health (CMV status not recorded). Some clones in this sample may be carry-over from other donors' samples. The chain employs TRBV3-1 and TRBJ2-6; D possibly matches TRBD1 or TRBD2 (5 bases each). The CDR3 nucleotides are TGTGCCAGCAGACAAACTTCGGGTGGGACGAGCTCTGGGGCCAACGTCCTGACTTTC. As protein: CASRQTSGGTSSGANVLTF.